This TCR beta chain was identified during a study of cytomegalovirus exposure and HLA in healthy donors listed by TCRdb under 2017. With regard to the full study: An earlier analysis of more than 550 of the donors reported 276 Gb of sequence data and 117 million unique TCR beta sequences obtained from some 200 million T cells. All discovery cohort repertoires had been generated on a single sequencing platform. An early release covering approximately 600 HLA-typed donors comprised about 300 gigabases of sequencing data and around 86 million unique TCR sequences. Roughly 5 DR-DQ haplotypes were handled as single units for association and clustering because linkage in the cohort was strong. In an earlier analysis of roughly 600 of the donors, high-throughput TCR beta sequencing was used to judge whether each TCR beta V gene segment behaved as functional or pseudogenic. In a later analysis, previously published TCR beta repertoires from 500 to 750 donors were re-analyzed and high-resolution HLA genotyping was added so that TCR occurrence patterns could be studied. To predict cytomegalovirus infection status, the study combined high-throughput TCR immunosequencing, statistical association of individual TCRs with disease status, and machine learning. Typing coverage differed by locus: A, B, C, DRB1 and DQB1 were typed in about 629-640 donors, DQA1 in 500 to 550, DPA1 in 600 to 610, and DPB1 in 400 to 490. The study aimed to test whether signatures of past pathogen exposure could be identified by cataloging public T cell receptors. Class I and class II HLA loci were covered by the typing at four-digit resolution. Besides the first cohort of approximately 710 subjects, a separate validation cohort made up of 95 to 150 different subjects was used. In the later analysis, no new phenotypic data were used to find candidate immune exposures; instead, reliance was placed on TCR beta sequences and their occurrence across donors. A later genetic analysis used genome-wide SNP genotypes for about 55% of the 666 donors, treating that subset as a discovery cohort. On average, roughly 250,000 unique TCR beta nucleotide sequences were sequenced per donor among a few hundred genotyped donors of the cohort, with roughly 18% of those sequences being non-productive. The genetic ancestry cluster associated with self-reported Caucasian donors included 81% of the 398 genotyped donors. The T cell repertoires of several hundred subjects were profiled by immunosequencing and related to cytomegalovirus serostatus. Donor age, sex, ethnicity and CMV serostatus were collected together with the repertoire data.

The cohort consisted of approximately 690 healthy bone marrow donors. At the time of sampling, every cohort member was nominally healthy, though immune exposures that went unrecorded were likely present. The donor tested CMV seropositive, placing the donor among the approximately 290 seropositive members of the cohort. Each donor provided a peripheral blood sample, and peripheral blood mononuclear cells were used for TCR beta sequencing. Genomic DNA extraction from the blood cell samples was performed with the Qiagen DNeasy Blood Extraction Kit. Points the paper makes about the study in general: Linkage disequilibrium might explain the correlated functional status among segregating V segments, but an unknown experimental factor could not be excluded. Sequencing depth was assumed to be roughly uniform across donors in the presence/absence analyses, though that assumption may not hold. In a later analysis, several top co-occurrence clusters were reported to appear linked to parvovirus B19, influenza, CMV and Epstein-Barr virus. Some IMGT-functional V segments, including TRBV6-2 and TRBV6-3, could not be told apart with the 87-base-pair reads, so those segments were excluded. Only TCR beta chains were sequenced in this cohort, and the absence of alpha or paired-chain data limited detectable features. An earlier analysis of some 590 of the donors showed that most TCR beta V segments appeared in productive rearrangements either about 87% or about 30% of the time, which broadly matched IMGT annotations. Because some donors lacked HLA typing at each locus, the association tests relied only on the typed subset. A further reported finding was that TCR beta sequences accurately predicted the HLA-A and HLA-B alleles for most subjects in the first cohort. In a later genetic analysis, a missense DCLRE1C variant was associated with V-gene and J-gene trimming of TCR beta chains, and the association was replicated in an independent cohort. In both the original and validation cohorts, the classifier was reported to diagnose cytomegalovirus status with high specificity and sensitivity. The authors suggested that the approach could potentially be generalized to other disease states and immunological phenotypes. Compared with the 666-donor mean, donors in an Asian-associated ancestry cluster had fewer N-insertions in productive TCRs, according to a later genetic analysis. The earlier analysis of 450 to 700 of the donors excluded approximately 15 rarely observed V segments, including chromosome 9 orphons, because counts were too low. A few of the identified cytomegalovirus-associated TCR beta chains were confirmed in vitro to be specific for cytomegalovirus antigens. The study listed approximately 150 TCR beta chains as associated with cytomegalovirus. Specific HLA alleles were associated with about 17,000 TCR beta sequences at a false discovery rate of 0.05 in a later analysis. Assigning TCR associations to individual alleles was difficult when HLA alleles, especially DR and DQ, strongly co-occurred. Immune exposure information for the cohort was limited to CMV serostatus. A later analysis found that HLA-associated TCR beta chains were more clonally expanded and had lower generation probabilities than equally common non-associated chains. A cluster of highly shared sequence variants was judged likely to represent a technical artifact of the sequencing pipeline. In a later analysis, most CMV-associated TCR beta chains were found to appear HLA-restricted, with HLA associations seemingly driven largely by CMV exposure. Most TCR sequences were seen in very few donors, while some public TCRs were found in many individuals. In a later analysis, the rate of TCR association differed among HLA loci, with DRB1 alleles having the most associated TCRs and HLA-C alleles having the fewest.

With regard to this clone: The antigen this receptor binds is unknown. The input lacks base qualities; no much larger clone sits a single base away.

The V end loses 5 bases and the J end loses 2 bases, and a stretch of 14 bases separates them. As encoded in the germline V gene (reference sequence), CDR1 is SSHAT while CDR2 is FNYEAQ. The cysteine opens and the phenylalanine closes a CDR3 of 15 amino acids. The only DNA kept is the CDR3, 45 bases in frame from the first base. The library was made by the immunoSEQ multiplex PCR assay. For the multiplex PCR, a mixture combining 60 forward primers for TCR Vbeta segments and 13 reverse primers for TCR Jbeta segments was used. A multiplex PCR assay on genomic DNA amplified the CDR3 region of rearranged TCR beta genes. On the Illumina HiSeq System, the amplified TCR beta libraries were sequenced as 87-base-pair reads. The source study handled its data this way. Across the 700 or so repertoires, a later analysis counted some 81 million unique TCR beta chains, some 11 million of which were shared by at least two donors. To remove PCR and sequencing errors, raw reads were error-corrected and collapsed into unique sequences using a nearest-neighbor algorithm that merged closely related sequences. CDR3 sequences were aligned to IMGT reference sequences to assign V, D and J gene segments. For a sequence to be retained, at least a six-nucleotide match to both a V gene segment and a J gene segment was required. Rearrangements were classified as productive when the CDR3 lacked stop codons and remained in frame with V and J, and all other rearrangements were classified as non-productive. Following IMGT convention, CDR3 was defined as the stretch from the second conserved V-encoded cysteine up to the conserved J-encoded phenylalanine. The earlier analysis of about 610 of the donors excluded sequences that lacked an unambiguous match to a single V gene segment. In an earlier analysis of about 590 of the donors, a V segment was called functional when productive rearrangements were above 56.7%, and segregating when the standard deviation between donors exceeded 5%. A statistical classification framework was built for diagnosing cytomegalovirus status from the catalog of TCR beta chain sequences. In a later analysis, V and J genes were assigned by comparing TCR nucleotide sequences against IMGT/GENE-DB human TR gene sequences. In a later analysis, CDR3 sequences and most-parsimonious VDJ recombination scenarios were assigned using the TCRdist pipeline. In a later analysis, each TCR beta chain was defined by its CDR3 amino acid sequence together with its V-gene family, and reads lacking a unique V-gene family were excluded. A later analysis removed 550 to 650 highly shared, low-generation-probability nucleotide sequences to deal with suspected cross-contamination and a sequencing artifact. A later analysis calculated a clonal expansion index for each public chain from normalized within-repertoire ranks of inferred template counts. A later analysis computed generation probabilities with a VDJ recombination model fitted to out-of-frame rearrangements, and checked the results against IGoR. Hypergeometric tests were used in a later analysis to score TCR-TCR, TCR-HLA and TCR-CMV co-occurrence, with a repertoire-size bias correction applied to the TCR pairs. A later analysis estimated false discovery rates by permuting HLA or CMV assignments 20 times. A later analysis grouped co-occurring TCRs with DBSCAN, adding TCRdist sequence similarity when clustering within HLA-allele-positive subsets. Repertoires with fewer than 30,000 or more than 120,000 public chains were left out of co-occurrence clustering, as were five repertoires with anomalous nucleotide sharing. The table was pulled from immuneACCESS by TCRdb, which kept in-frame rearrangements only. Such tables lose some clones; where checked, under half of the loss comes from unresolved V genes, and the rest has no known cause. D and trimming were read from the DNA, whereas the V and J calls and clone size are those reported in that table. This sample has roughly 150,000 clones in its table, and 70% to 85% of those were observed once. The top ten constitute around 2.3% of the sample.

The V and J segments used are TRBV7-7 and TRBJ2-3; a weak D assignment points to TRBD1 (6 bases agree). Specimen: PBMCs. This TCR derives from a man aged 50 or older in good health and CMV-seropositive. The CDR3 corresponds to CASSRLQGYTDTQYF. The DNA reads TGTGCCAGCAGCCGCTTACAGGGTTACACAGATACGCAGTATTTT.